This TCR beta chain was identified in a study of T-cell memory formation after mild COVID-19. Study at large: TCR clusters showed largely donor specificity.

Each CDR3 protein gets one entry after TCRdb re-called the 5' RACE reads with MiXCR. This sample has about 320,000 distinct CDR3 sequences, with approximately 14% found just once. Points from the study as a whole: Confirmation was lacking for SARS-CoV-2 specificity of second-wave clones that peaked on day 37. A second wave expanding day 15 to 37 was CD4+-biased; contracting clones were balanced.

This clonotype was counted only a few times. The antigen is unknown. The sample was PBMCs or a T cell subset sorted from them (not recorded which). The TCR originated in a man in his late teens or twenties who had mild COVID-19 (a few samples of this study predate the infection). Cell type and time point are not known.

Here the CDR3 reads CASSLVLGGLGDTQYF. CDR3 in DNA: TGTGCCAGCAGTTTGGTCCTGGGGGGCCTGGGGGATACGCAGTATTTT. The chain carries TRBV12-3 or TRBV12-4 and TRBJ2-3, with D possibly being TRBD1 or TRBD2 (6 bases each). The CDR3 extends over 16 amino acids. V lost 3 bases and J lost 6, with 19 bases in between.